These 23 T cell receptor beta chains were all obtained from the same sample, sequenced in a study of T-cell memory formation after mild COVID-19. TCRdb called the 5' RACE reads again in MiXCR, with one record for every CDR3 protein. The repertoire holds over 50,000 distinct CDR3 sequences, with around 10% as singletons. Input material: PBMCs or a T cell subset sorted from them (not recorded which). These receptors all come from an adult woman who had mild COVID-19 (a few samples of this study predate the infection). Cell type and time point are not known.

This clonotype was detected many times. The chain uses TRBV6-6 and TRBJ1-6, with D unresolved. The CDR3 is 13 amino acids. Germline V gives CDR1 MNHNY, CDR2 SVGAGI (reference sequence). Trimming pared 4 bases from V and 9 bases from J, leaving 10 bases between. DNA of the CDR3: TGTGCCAGCAGTTTCCCTGAAGGTTCACCCCTCCACTTT. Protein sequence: CASSFPEGSPLHF.

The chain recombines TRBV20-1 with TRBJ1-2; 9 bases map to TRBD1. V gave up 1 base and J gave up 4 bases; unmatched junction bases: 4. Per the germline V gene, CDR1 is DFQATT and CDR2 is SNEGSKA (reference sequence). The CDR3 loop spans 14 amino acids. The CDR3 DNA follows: TGCAGTGCTAGAGTTACAGGGGGCGGCTATGGCTACACCTTC. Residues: CSARVTGGGYGYTF.

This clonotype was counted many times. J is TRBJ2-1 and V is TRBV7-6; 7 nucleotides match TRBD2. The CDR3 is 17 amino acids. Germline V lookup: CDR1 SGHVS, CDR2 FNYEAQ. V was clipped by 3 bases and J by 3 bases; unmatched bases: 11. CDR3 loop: CASSFRGGGDLYNEQFF. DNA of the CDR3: TGTGCCAGCAGCTTTAGAGGCGGGGGAGATCTCTACAATGAGCAGTTCTTC.

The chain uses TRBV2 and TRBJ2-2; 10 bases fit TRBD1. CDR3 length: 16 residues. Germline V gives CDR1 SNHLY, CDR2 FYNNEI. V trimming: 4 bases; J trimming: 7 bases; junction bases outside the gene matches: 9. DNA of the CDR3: TGTGCCAGCAGTGCGGACAGGGGGTTGGTTGGCGGGGAGCTGTTTTTT. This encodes CASSADRGLVGGELFF.

The CDR3 spells CASSPSAGSSYEQYF. The CDR3 nucleotides are TGTGCCAGCTCACCATCGGCAGGGAGCTCCTACGAGCAGTACTTC. This chain uses TRBV18 with TRBJ2-7, with D possibly called TRBD1 or TRBD2 (5 bases each). V lost 2 bases and J lost 0, with 11 bases in between. Germline CDR1 and CDR2: KGHSH and LQKENI. The CDR3 is 15 residues long.

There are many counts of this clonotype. The CDR3 region is CASSGQGAEAFF. The CDR3 DNA reads TGCGCCAGCAGCGGACAGGGAGCTGAAGCTTTCTTT. The rearrangement uses TRBV5-1 and TRBJ1-1; 8 nucleotides align to TRBD1. J gave up 6 bases and V 4 bases, and 2 bases lay outside the gene matches. Germline CDR1 SGHRS, CDR2 YFSETQ. The CDR3 contains 12 residues.

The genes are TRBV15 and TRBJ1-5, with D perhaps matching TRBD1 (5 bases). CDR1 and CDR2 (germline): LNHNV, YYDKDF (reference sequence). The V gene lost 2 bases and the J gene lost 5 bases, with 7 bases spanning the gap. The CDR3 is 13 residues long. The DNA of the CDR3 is TGTGCCACCAGCAGACAGGGAGATCAGCCCCAGCATTTT. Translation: CATSRQGDQPQHF.

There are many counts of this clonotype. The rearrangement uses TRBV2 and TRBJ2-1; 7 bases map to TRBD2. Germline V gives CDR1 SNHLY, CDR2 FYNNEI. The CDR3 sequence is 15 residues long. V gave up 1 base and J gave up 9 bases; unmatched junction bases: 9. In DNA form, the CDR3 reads TGTGCCAGCAGTGAAGGGGCTAGCCCGGGGGGTGAGCAGTTCTTC. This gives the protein CASSEGASPGGEQFF.

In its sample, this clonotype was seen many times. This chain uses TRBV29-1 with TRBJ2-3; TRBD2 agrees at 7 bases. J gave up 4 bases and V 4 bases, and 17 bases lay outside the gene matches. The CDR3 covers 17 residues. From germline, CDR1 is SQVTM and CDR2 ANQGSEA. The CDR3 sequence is CSVGGWGGRGLADTQYF. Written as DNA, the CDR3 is TGCAGCGTTGGCGGATGGGGGGGTCGAGGTCTTGCAGATACGCAGTATTTT.

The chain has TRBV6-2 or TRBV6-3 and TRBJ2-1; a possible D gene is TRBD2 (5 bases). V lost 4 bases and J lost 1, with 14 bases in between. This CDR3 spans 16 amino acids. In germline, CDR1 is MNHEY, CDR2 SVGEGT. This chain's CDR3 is CASSSSTGRSYNEQFF. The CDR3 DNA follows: TGTGCCAGCAGTTCCTCGACTGGGAGATCCTACAATGAGCAGTTCTTC.

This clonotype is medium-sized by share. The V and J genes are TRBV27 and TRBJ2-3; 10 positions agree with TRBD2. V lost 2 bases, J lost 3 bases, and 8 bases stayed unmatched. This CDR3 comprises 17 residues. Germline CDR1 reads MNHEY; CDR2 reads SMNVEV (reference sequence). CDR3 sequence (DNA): TGTGCCAGCAGTTTAAGCGGGGGGGCATCATTAACAGATACGCAGTATTTT. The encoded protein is CASSLSGGASLTDTQYF.

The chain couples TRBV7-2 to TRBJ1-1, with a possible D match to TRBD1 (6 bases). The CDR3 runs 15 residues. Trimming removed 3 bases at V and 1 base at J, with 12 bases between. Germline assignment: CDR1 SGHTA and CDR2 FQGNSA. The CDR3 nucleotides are TGTGCCAGCAGCTTTTCAGGGGCCCCGAACACTGAAGCTTTCTTT. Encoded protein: CASSFSGAPNTEAFF.

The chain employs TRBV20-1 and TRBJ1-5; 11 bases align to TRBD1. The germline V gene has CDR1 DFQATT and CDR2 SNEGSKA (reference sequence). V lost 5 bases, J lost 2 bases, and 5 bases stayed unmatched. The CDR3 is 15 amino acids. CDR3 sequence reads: CSAGQGASGNQPQHF. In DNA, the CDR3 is TGCAGTGCTGGACAGGGGGCAAGCGGCAATCAGCCCCAGCATTTT.

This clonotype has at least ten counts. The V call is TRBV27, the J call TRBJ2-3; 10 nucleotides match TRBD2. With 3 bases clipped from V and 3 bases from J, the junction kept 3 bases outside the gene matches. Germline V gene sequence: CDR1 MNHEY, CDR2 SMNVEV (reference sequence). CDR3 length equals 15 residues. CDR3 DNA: TGTGCCAGCAGTTTGGCTAGCGGGGGAACAGATACGCAGTATTTT. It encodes CASSLASGGTDTQYF.

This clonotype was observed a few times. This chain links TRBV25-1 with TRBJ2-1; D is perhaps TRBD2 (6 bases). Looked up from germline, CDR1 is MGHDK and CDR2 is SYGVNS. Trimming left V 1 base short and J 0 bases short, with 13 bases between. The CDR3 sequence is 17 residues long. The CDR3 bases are TGTGCCAGCAGTGAATTTGGCGGGACCGTCTCCTACAATGAGCAGTTCTTC. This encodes CASSEFGGTVSYNEQFF.

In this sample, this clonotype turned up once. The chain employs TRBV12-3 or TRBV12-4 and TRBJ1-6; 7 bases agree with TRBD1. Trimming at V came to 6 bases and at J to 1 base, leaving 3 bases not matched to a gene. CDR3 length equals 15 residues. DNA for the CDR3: TGTGCCAGCAGGGGACAGTTATCCTATAATTCACCCCTCCACTTT. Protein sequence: CASRGQLSYNSPLHF.

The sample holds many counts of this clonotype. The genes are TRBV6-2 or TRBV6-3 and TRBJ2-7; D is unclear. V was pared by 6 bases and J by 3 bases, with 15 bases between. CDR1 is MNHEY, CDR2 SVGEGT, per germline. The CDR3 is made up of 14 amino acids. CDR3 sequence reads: CASSVLAEIYEQYF. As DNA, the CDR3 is TGTGCCAGCAGCGTTTTAGCAGAGATCTACGAGCAGTACTTC.

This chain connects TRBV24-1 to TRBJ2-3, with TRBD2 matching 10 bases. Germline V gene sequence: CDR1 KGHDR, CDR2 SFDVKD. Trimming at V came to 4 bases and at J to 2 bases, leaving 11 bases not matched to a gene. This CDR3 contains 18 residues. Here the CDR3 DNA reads TGTGCCACCAGTGAACTAGCGGGGCCGGGGGCCACCACAGATACGCAGTATTTT. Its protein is CATSELAGPGATTDTQYF.

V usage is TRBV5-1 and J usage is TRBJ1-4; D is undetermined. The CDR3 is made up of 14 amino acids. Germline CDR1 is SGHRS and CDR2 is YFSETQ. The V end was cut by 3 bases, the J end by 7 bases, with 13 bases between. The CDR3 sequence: CASSWTTVGEKLFF. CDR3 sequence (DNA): TGCGCCAGCAGCTGGACCACCGTGGGTGAAAAACTGTTTTTT. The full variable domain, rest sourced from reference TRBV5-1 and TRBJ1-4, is KAGVTQTPRYLIKTRGQQVTLSCSPISGHRSVSWYQQTPGQGLQFLFEYFSETQRNKGNFPGRFSGRQFSNSRSEMNVSTLELGDSALYLCASSWTTVGEKLFFGSGTQLSVL.

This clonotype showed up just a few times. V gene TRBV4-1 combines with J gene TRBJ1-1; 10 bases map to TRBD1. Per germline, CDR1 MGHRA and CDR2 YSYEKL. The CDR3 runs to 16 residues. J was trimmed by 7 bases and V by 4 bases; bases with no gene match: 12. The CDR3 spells CASSPPGQGPRYEAFF. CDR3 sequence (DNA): TGCGCCAGCAGCCCCCCGGGACAGGGGCCGCGATATGAAGCTTTCTTT.

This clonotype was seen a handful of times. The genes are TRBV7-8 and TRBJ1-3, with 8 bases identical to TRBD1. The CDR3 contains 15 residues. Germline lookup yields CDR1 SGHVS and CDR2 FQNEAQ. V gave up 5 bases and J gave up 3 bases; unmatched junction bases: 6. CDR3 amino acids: CASSTRTGFGNTIYF. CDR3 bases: TGTGCCAGCAGCACCCGGACAGGGTTTGGAAACACCATATATTTT.

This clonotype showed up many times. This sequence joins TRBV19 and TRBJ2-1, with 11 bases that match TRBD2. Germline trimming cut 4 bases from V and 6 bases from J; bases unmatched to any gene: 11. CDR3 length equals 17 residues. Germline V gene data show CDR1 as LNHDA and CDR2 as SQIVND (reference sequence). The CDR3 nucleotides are TGTGCCAGTAGTAGCCCGCCGGGACTAGCGGCCCCCAATGAGCAGTTCTTC. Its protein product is CASSSPPGLAAPNEQFF.

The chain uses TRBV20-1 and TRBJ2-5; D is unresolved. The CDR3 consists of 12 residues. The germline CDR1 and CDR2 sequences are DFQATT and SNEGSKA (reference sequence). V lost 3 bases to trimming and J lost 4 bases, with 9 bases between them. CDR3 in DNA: TGCAGTGCTAGTACTGTAGGAGAGACCCAGTACTTC. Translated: CSASTVGETQYF.